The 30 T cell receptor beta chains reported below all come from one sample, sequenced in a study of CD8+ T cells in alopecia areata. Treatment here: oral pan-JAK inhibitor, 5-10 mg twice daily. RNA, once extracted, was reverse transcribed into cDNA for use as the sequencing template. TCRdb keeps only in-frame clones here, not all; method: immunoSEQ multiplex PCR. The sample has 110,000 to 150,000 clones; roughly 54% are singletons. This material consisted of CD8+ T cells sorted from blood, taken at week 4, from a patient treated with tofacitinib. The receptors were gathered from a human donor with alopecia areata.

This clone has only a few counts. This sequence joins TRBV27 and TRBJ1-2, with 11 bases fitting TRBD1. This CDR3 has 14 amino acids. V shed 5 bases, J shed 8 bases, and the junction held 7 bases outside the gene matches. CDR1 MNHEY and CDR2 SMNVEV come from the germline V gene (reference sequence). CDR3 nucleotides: TGTGCCAGCAGTGTTGGACAGGGGGCTTACGGCTACACCTTC. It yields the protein CASSVGQGAYGYTF.

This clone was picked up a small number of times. The CDR3 DNA reads TGCGCCAGCAGCCCACGGGCCCGATTCCAAGAGACCCAGTACTTC. It is translated as CASSPRARFQETQYF. The rearrangement joins TRBV4-1 to TRBJ2-5; D gene uncertain. Trimming took off 4 bases at V and 1 base at J, with 13 bases between the two ends. Per germline, CDR1 MGHRA and CDR2 YSYEKL. The CDR3 contains 15 residues.

The CDR3 sequence: CASSPGQGDTGELFF. The CDR3 DNA reads TGCGCCAGCAGCCCGGGACAGGGAGACACCGGGGAGCTGTTTTTT. The rearrangement joins TRBV5-1 to TRBJ2-2; 9 nucleotides line up with TRBD1. Germline V CDR1 and CDR2: SGHRS, YFSETQ. CDR3 length: 15 residues. After removal of 4 bases from V and 3 bases from J, the junction contained 4 bases not matched to a gene.

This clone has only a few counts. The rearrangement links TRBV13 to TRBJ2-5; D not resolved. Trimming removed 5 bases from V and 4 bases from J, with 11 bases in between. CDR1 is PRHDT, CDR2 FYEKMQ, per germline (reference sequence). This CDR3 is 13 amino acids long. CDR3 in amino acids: CASSAQMGETQYF. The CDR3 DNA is TGTGCCAGCAGCGCGCAAATGGGAGAGACCCAGTACTTC.

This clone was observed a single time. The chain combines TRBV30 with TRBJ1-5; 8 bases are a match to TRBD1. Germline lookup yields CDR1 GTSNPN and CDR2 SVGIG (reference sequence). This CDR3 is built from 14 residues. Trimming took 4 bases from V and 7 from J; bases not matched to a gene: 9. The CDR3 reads CAWNDRGVIQPQHF. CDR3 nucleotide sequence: TGTGCCTGGAATGACAGGGGTGTAATCCAGCCCCAGCATTTT.

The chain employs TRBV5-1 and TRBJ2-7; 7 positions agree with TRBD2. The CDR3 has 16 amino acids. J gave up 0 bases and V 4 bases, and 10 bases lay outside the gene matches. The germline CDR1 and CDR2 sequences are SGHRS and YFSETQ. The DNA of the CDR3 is TGCGCCAGCAGCCGTGCGGGGGAACCCTACTCCTACGAGCAGTACTTC. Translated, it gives CASSRAGEPYSYEQYF.

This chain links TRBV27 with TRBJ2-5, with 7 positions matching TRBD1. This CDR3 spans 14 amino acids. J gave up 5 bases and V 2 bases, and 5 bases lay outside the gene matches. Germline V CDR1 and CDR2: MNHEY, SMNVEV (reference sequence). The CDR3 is CASSLRGRWETQYF. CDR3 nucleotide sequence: TGTGCCAGCAGTTTAAGGGGGCGCTGGGAGACCCAGTACTTC.

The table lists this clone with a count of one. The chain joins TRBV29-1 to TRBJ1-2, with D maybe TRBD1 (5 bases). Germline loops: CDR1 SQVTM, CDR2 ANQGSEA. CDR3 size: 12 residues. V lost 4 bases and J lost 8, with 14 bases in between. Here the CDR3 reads CSVGGGEEGYTF. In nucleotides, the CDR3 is TGCAGCGTTGGCGGAGGGGAGGAGGGCTACACCTTC.

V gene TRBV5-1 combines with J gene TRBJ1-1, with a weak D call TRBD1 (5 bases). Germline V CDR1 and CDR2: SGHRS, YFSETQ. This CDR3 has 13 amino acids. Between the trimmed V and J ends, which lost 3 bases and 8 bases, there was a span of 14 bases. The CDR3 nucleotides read TGCGCCAGCAGCTCCCACGGGGGACCCGAAGCTTTCTTT. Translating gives CASSSHGGPEAFF.

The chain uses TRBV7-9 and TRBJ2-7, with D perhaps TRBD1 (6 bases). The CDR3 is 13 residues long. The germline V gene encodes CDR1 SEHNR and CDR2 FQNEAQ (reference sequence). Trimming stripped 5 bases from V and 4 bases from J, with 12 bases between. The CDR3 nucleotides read TGTGCCAGCAGCCCGGGACATACTTACGAGCAGTACTTC. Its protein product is CASSPGHTYEQYF.

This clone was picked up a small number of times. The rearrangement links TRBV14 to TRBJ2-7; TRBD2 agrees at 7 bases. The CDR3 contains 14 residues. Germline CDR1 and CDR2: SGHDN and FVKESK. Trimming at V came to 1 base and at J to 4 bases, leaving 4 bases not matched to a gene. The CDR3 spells CASSQGAGMYEQYF. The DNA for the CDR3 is TGTGCCAGCAGCCAAGGAGCGGGGATGTACGAGCAGTACTTC.

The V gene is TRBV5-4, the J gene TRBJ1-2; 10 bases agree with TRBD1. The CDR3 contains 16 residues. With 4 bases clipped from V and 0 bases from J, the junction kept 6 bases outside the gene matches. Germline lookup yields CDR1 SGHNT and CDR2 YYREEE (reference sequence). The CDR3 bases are TGTGCCAGCAGCCCCGGGACAGGGGCGACTAACTATGGCTACACCTTC. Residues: CASSPGTGATNYGYTF. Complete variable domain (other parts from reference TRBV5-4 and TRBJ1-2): ETGVTQSPTHLIKTRGQQVTLRCSSQSGHNTVSWYQQALGQGPQFIFQYYREEENGRGNFPPRFSGLQFPNYSSELNVNALELDDSALYLCASSPGTGATNYGYTFGSGTRLTVV.

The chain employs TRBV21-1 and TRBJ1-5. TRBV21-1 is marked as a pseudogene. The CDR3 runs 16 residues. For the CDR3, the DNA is TGTGCCAGCAGCAGAACCGAAAGGCAATTCAATCAGCCCCAGCATTTT. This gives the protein CASSRTERQFNQPQHF.

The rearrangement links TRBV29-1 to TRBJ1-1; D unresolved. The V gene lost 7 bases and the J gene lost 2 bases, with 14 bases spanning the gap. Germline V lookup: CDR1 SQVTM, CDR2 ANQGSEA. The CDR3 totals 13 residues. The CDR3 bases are TGCAGCGCATGGGGAGGGATAAACACTGAAGCTTTCTTT. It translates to CSAWGGINTEAFF.

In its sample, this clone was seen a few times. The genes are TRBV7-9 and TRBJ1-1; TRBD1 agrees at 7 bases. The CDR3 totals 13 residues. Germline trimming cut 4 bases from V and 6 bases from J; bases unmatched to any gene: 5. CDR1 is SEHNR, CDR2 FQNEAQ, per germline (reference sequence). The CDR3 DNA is TGTGCCAGCAGCTGGACAGGACCTGCTGAAGCTTTCTTT. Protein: CASSWTGPAEAFF.

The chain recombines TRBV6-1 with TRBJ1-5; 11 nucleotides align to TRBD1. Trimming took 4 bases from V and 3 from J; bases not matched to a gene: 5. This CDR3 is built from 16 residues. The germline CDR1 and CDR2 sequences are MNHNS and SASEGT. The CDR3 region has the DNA TGTGCCAGCAGTGCTTGGGGACAGGGGGACAATCAGCCCCAGCATTTT. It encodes CASSAWGQGDNQPQHF.

DNA of the CDR3: TGCGCCAGCAGTCAAGCTGGACAGATGGCCCCCCAAACCGGGGAGCTGTTTTTT. Amino acids: CASSQAGQMAPQTGELFF. The V and J genes are TRBV23-1 and TRBJ2-2, with a possible D match to TRBD1 (6 bases). TRBV23-1 is recorded as an ORF, its role being uncertain. Trimming removed 2 bases at V and 5 bases at J, with 21 bases between. The CDR3 spans 18 residues.

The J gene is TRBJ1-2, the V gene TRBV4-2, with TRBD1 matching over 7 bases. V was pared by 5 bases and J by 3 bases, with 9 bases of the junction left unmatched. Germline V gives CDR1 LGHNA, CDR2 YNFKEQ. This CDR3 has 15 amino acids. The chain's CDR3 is CASSSGQGVDYGYTF. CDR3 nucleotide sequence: TGTGCCAGCAGCAGCGGGCAGGGGGTGGACTATGGCTACACCTTC.

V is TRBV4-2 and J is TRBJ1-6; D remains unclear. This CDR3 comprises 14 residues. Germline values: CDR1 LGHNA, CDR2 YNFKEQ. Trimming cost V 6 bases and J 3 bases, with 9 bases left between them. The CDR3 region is CASSSVSYNSPLHF. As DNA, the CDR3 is TGTGCCAGCAGTAGTGTGAGCTATAATTCACCCCTCCACTTT.

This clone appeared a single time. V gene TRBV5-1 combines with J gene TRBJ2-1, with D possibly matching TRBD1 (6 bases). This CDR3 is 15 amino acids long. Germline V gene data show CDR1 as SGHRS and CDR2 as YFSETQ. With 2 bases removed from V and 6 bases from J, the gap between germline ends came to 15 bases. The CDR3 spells CASSLNRVGGNEQFF. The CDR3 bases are TGCGCCAGCAGCTTAAACAGGGTTGGTGGCAATGAGCAGTTCTTC.

The CDR3 here is CASSASGLDGYTF. The CDR3 nucleotides are TGTGCCAGCAGCGCCTCGGGATTGGATGGCTACACCTTC. The chain uses TRBV7-9 and TRBJ1-2; D uncertain. V was clipped by 5 bases and J by 6 bases, with 13 bases between them. The CDR3 is 13 amino acids. Germline loops: CDR1 SEHNR, CDR2 FQNEAQ (reference sequence).

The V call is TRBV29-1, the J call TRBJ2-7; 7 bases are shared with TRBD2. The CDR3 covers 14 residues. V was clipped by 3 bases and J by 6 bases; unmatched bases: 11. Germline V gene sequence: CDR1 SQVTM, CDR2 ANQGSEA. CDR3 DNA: TGCAGCGTTGAGTTAGTTGACGGGGGGATCGAGCAGTACTTC. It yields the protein CSVELVDGGIEQYF.

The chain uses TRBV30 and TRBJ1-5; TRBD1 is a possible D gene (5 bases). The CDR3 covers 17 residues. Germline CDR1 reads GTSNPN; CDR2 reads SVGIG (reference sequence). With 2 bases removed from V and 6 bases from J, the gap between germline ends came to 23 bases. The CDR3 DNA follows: TGTGCCTGGAGTCCGGACACGGCGGGATTCGGGGGTCAGCCCCAGCATTTT. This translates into CAWSPDTAGFGGQPQHF.

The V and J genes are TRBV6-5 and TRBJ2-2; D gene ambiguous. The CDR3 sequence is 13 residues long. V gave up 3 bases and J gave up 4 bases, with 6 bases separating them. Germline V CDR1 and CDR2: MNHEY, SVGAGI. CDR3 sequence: CASSYPGTGELFF. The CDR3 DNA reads TGTGCCAGCAGTTATCCGGGCACCGGGGAGCTGTTTTTT.

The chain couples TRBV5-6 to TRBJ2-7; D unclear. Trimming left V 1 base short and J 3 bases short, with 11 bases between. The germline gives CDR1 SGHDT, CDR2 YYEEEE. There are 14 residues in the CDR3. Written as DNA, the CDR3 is TGTGCCAGCAGCTTGTTGGGGTCCGGCTACGAGCAGTACTTC. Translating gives CASSLLGSGYEQYF. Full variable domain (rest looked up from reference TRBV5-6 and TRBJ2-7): DAGVTQSPTHLIKTRGQQVTLRCSPKSGHDTVSWYQQALGQGPQFIFQYYEEEERQRGNFPDRFSGHQFPNYSSELNVNALLLGDSALYLCASSLLGSGYEQYFGPGTRLTVT.

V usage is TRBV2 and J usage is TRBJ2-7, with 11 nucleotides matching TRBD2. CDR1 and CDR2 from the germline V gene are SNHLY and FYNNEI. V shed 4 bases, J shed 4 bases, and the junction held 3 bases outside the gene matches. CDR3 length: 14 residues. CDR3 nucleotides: TGTGCCAGCAGTGGGGCTAGCGGGGGGTACGAGCAGTACTTC. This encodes CASSGASGGYEQYF.

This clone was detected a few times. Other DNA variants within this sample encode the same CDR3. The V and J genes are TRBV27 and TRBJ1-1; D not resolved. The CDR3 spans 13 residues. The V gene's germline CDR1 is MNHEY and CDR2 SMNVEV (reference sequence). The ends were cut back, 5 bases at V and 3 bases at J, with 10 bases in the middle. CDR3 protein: CASSLGRYTEAFF. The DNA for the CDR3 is TGTGCCAGCAGTCTAGGACGGTACACTGAAGCTTTCTTT.

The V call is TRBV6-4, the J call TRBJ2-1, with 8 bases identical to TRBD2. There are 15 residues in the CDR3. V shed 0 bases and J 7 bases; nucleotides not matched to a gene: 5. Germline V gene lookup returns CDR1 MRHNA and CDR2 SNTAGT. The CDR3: CASSDSGGGYNEQFF. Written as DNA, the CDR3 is TGTGCCAGCAGTGACTCTGGCGGGGGGTATAATGAGCAGTTCTTC.

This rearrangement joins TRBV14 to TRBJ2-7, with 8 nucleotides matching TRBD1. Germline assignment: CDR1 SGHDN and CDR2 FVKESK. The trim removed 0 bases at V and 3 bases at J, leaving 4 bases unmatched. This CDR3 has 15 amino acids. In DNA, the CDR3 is TGTGCCAGCAGCCAAGAAGGACAGGGATACTACGAGCAGTACTTC. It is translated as CASSQEGQGYYEQYF. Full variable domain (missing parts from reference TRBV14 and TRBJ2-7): EAGVTQFPSHSVIEKGQTVTLRCDPISGHDNLYWYRRVMGKEIKFLLHFVKESKQDESGMPNNRFLAERTGGTYSTLKVQPAELEDSGVYFCASSQEGQGYYEQYFGPGTRLTVT.

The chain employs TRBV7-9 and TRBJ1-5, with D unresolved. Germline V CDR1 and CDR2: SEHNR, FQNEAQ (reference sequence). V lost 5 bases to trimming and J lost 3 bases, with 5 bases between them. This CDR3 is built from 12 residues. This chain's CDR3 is CASSNPNQPQHF. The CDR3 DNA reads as TGTGCCAGCAGCAACCCCAATCAGCCCCAGCATTTT.